This is a list of T cell receptor beta chains from one sample in a study of long-term antiretroviral therapy in people with HIV. TCRdb's copy holds only in-frame clones and misses some; the assay was immunoSEQ multiplex PCR. The repertoire holds tens of thousands of clones, around four fifths seen once, with 4% to 6% in the top ten. Specimen: unsorted PBMCs, collected 0.5 years after starting antiretroviral therapy. The receptors originated from a man aged 18 to 30 with HIV. The CDR3 runs from the conserved cysteine through the conserved F or W. A D gene is named only where the DNA matches it firmly. Size tells how often a clone was seen (once, few, many) or the class of an expanded clone, and some rows leave it out.

CASSKVGAYNEQFF	TGTGCCAGTAGTAAAGTCGGGGCTTACAATGAGCAGTTCTTC	TRBJ2-1	few	NA	TRBV19
CASSPPGLETQYF	TGTGCCAGCTCACCACCAGGCTTGGAGACCCAGTACTTC	TRBJ2-5	NA	NA	TRBV18
CATRGQGSNTEAFF	TGTGCCACCAGGGGGCAGGGGTCAAACACTGAAGCTTTCTTT	TRBJ1-1	NA	TRBD1	TRBV28
CASTDGNQPQHF	TGTGCCAGCACAGATGGCAATCAGCCCCAGCATTTT	TRBJ1-5	once	NA	TRBV6-6
CASSPGEGGYEQYF	TGCGCCAGCAGCCCCGGCGAGGGTGGCTACGAGCAGTACTTC	TRBJ2-7	few	NA	TRBV5-1
CASRTSANTGELFF	TGTGCCAGCCGGACTAGCGCCAACACCGGGGAGCTGTTTTTT	TRBJ2-2	NA	TRBD2	TRBV7-8
CASSRDREREKLFF	TGTGCCAGCAGCCGGGACAGGGAACGTGAAAAACTGTTTTTT	TRBJ1-4	once	TRBD1	TRBV7-9
CASSPSVGMNTEAFF	TGTGCCAGCAGCCCCTCTGTGGGAATGAACACTGAAGCTTTCTTT	TRBJ1-1	NA	NA	TRBV7-3
CASSPTTTYEQYF	TGTGCCAGCAGCCCCACCACTACCTACGAGCAGTACTTC	TRBJ2-7	NA	NA	TRBV6-5
CASSLTSGGYNEQFF	TGTGCCAGCAGCTTGACTAGCGGGGGTTACAATGAGCAGTTCTTC	TRBJ2-1	NA	TRBD2	TRBV2
CASTAGQGLSCTF	TGTGCCAGCACCGCAGGACAGGGGCTGTCCTGCACCTTC	TRBJ1-2	NA	TRBD1	TRBV7-8
CASSLSDGEQYF	TGTGCCAGCAGCTTATCGGACGGCGAGCAGTACTTC	TRBJ2-7	NA	NA	TRBV7-9
CASSTLAVYNEQFF	TGTGCCAGTAGTACCCTAGCGGTATACAATGAGCAGTTCTTC	TRBJ2-1	NA	TRBD2	TRBV19
CASSQGQWTGELFF	TGTGCCAGCAGCCAGGGACAGTGGACCGGGGAGCTGTTTTTT	TRBJ2-2	NA	TRBD1	TRBV6-5
CASSWGRLTQDSGNTIYF	TGTGCCAGCAGCTGGGGAAGGCTTACCCAGGACTCTGGAAACACCATATATTTT	TRBJ1-3	NA	NA	TRBV28
CASSQGTGVYEQYF	TGCGCCAGCAGCCAAGGGACAGGGGTCTACGAGCAGTACTTC	TRBJ2-7	NA	TRBD1	TRBV4-3
CASSPDTGLQYF	TGTGCCAGCAGCCCAGATACGGGACTGCAGTACTTC	TRBJ2-5	NA	NA	TRBV7-3
CASSPWSRNTGELFF	TGTGCCAGTAGTCCCTGGTCCAGGAACACCGGGGAGCTGTTTTTT	TRBJ2-2	NA	NA	TRBV19
CASSPPQKWPTYGYTF	TGTGCCAGCTCACCACCTCAGAAGTGGCCCACCTATGGCTACACCTTC	TRBJ1-2	medium-sized	NA	TRBV18
CASSRDRGAYNEQFF	TGTGCCAGCAGTAGGGACAGGGGTGCCTACAATGAGCAGTTCTTC	TRBJ2-1	NA	TRBD1	TRBV11-2
CASSPGTHEQYF	TGTGCCAGCTCACCAGGGACCCACGAGCAGTACTTC	TRBJ2-7	NA	NA	TRBV18
CASSETGGSGELFF	TGTGCCAGCAGCGAGACGGGGGGCTCTGGGGAGCTGTTTTTT	TRBJ2-2	NA	NA	TRBV9
CSVVGPRTYEQYF	TGCAGCGTTGTTGGCCCGCGGACCTACGAGCAGTACTTC	TRBJ2-7	NA	NA	TRBV29-1
CASSQTWTGGTEAFF	TGTGCCAGCTCACAAACATGGACAGGGGGCACTGAAGCTTTCTTT	TRBJ1-1	NA	TRBD1	TRBV18
CASSSRTSGGTGGEQYF	TGTGCCAGCAGCTCTCGGACTAGCGGGGGGACGGGTGGAGAGCAGTACTTC	TRBJ2-7	NA	TRBD2	TRBV7-9
CASSLVGGKETQYF	TGTGCCAGCAGCTTAGTAGGCGGGAAAGAGACCCAGTACTTC	TRBJ2-5	NA	NA	TRBV13
CASRSDTGAGQPQHF	TGTGCCAGCAGAAGCGATACAGGGGCAGGGCAGCCCCAGCATTTT	TRBJ1-5	NA	TRBD1	TRBV2
CASSLRAKNTEAFF	TGTGCCAGCAGTTTACGCGCGAAGAACACTGAAGCTTTCTTT	TRBJ1-1	NA	NA	TRBV28
CASSLGQVTSTDTQYF	TGTGCCAGCAGCTTGGGACAGGTTACTAGCACAGATACGCAGTATTTT	TRBJ2-3	NA	TRBD1	TRBV7-9
CASSTYSGVREDTGLTYNEQFF	TGTGCCAGCAGCACCTACTCGGGGGTTCGGGAAGACACCGGGCTAACCTACAATGAGCAGTTCTTC	TRBJ2-1	NA	NA	TRBV7-6
CASSYGGNTEAFF	TGTGCCAGCAGTTACGGCGGGAACACTGAAGCTTTCTTT	TRBJ1-1	NA	NA	TRBV6-5
CASSPGGFNQPQHF	TGTGCCAGCTCACCAGGAGGGTTCAATCAGCCCCAGCATTTT	TRBJ1-5	NA	NA	TRBV18
CASSPVGVSYEQYF	TGTGCCAGCAGCCCGGTCGGGGTGAGCTACGAGCAGTACTTC	TRBJ2-7	NA	NA	TRBV5-6
CASSFQGGYGYTF	TGTGCCAGCAGTTTCCAGGGCGGCTATGGCTACACCTTC	TRBJ1-2	once	NA	TRBV27
CASSLNRGLGNQPQHF	TGTGCCAGCAGCCTTAACAGGGGCCTTGGCAATCAGCCCCAGCATTTT	TRBJ1-5	NA	TRBD1	TRBV5-6
CASSRGGGLDQPQHF	TGTGCCAGCAGCCGTGGCGGGGGGTTGGATCAGCCCCAGCATTTT	TRBJ1-5	NA	NA	TRBV7-9
CASSLGPSYEQYF	TGTGCCAGCAGTTTGGGTCCTTCCTACGAGCAGTACTTC	TRBJ2-7	NA	NA	TRBV27
CASTPRDSADTQYF	TGTGCCAGCACCCCTCGGGACTCAGCAGATACGCAGTATTTT	TRBJ2-3	NA	NA	TRBV25-1
CASSVLAGVLRGSYEQYF	TGTGCCAGCAGCGTTCTAGCGGGAGTTTTAAGAGGCTCGTACGAGCAGTACTTC	TRBJ2-7	NA	TRBD2	TRBV9
CASSVGGSYGYTF	TGTGCCAGCAGCGTAGGAGGATCCTATGGCTACACCTTC	TRBJ1-2	NA	NA	TRBV9
CASSQDGYYGYTF	TGTGCCAGCAGCCAGGACGGGTACTATGGCTACACCTTC	TRBJ1-2	NA	NA	TRBV5-6
CASSLAKEVTPLHF	TGTGCCAGCAGCTTAGCAAAGGAGGTAACACCCCTCCACTTT	TRBJ1-6	few	NA	TRBV7-2
CASSLEGRENTEAFF	TGTGCCAGCAGCTTAGAGGGGCGGGAGAACACTGAAGCTTTCTTT	TRBJ1-1	few	NA	TRBV7-6
CASRLDRDNQPQHF	TGTGCCAGCAGACTCGACAGGGATAATCAGCCCCAGCATTTT	TRBJ1-5	once	TRBD1	TRBV27
CASSQSYNYGYTF	TGTGCCAGTAGTCAGTCCTATAACTATGGCTACACCTTC	TRBJ1-2	NA	NA	TRBV19
CATSSGGVAKNIQYF	TGTGCCACCAGCAGTGGCGGGGTGGCCAAAAACATTCAGTACTTC	TRBJ2-4	NA	NA	TRBV15
CASMRNSGNTIYF	TGTGCCAGCATGAGAAACTCTGGAAACACCATATATTTT	TRBJ1-3	NA	NA	TRBV2
CAWSVGHDLFF	TGTGCCTGGAGTGTAGGGCACGACCTGTTTTTT	TRBJ1-4	NA	NA	TRBV30
CASSQVGGDTGELFF	TGCGCCAGCAGCCAAGTCGGGGGAGACACCGGGGAGCTGTTTTTT	TRBJ2-2	NA	NA	TRBV4-3
CASSWVGQPQHF	TGTGCCAGCAGCTGGGTGGGGCAGCCCCAGCATTTT	TRBJ1-5	few	NA	TRBV4-2
CASSQDAGQGAYEQYF	TGCGCCAGCAGCCAAGATGCGGGACAGGGTGCCTACGAGCAGTACTTC	TRBJ2-7	NA	TRBD1	TRBV4-1
CAISTDSGMEGYTF	TGTGCCATCAGTACGGACAGTGGAATGGAGGGCTACACCTTC	TRBJ1-2	NA	NA	TRBV10-3
CASRDSSYEQYF	TGTGCCAGCCGGGACAGTTCCTACGAGCAGTACTTC	TRBJ2-7	NA	TRBD1	TRBV7-8
CASSVSDSPNYGYTF	TGTGCCAGCAGCGTTTCGGACAGTCCTAACTATGGCTACACCTTC	TRBJ1-2	few	NA	TRBV7-8
CASRPDREDGKLFF	TGCGCCAGCAGACCCGACAGGGAAGACGGAAAACTGTTTTTT	TRBJ1-4	NA	TRBD1	TRBV5-1
CASSWGRVEDTQYF	TGTGCCAGCAGCTGGGGTAGGGTGGAAGATACGCAGTATTTT	TRBJ2-3	NA	NA	TRBV11-2